This T cell receptor beta chain was captured by sequencing in a study of response to subunit inactivated influenza vaccine (dated by TCRdb to the late 2010s). The study in broad terms: Deep quantitative T cell receptor repertoire profiling was used in the study to track responses to a trivalent subunit inactivated influenza vaccine. Study-wide conclusions, independent of this receptor: The authors suggested that each seasonal influenza vaccination may recruit only a limited number of new T cells.

The library was prepared using RT-PCR. The sequencer was an Illumina HiSeq 2500. Using fastp trimming at Q25 and MiXCR clonotype assembly, TCRdb reanalyzed the public sequencing data and kept in-frame beta chains. Rows are unified per CDR3 protein, each entry keeping the most common DNA and genes. Counted in this sample were 180,000 or so distinct CDR3 sequences; 9.5% to 15% of them appeared once. Together, the top ten hold around 28% of the sample. The germline V gene supplies CDR1 SNHLY and CDR2 FYNNEI. V is trimmed back by 8 bases and J by 4 bases, and the junction contains 6 bases that no gene match accounts for. Its CDR3 holds 13 amino acids, cysteine through phenylalanine. The DNA shown is the 39-base CDR3, in frame from base 1. As to this clonotype: Its recognized antigen is unknown. No per-base quality is available; no much larger clone lies one base away.

The data also belong to a second study, concerning T cells expressing NK-cell markers. In that second paper, the authors write: The TCR beta cDNA libraries were made using 5'RACE template switching, a step that added both a universal primer site and unique molecular identifiers. Fewer than ten donors provided sorted CD3+CD56+NKG2C+, CD3+CD56+NKG2C- and CD3+CD56-NKG2C+ T-cell subsets, whose TCR beta-chain repertoires were profiled. Among the eight sequenced donors, only one was HCMV-seronegative, while the other seven were HCMV-seropositive. To restrict sorting to alphabetaTCR-expressing T cells, an anti-gammadeltaTCR antibody was added in several experiments. In several donors, the dominant CD3+CD56+NKG2C+ clonotypes were found to rank among the top 10 CD8+ clonotypes and to make up about 1.0-7.5% of CD8+ T cells. Those dominant clonotypes were again the most abundant among CD3+CD56-NKG2C+ cells in a few donors, at about 25-60.1%. Whether the expanded NKG2C-expressing T cell clones were specific for HCMV antigens remained unclear. The eight sequenced donors were randomly selected healthy volunteers, three men and five women. A commercial ELISA kit detecting HCMV-specific IgG in serum was used to determine HCMV serostatus. Ficoll density gradient centrifugation was used to isolate peripheral blood mononuclear cells from blood. CD4+ and CD8+ T cells were isolated from PBMC by magnetic immunoseparation with Miltenyi isolation kits. Priming for cDNA synthesis came from the TCR beta constant segment, and two successive PCR amplification steps followed. Sequencing of the libraries produced 2 x 150 bp reads on Illumina HiSeq 2000/2500, MiSeq or NextSeq. MIGEC was used to demultiplex reads and group reads by UMI, and MiTCR was used to assemble and quantify clonotypes. To remove erroneous sequences, TCR cDNA sequences were retained only when supported by two or more reads. The tcR package was used for downstream repertoire analysis, with clonotypes matched between fractions based on CDR3 nucleotide sequence plus V segment. VDJmatch was used to annotate antigen specificity against VDJdb, with one amino acid substitution in CDR3 permitted.

This sample comprised CD8+ T cells sorted from PBMCs, obtained about 11 days after vaccination. This clonotype was obtained from a man aged 50-60 years who received an inactivated influenza vaccine. Donor details come from another sample of the same person, matched by shared clones. The V and J segments used are TRBV2 and TRBJ2-7; TRBD2 aligns with 9 central bases. The nucleotide sequence is TGTGCCAGCCGCGGGGGGGCGACGTACGAGCAGTACTTC. Translated, this is CASRGGATYEQYF.